The rows below give T cell receptor beta chains drawn from one sample of a study of blood T cell repertoires in COVID-19. Sequencing used immunoSEQ multiplex PCR; TCRdb keeps in-frame clones, though not all of them. The data show around 120,000 clones, with 85% to 90% seen just once and roughly 4% held by the top ten. Material for sequencing was peripheral blood. These receptors were obtained from a woman in her fifties or sixties with COVID-19, enrolled during active disease. The CDR3 runs from the conserved cysteine through the conserved F or W. Each record gives: J gene, V gene, clone size, D gene, CDR3 protein, CDR3 DNA. D genes are given only for firm matches. Only part of the rows carry a size: once, few, many, or a class if the clone is expanded.

TRBJ1-2	TRBV7-9	-	TRBD1	CASSARDRGHYGYTF	TGTGCCAGCAGCGCCCGAGACAGGGGGCACTATGGCTACACCTTC
TRBJ1-6	TRBV11-2	-	TRBD1	CASSLLTGGLNSPLHF	TGTGCCAGCAGCTTGCTCACAGGGGGATTAAATTCACCCCTCCACTTT
TRBJ2-5	TRBV18	-	-	CASSPRGLQTQYF	TGTGCCAGCTCACCTAGAGGTCTGCAGACCCAGTACTTC
TRBJ1-1	TRBV11-2	-	-	CASSLGLGGSDTEAFF	TGTGCCAGCAGCTTAGGTTTGGGGGGATCAGACACTGAAGCTTTCTTT
TRBJ2-1	TRBV9	-	-	CASSVAPTETPKARPINSYNEQFF	TGTGCCAGCAGCGTCGCTCCGACAGAAACACCCAAAGCCCGACCAATAAACTCCTACAATGAGCAGTTCTTC
TRBJ2-7	TRBV19	-	TRBD1	CASSMRGRDEQYF	TGTGCCAGTAGTATGAGGGGGCGAGACGAGCAGTACTTC
TRBJ1-5	TRBV7-2	once	-	CASSLGTVGNQPQHF	TGTGCCAGCAGCTTAGGGACAGTCGGCAATCAGCCCCAGCATTTT
TRBJ2-2	TRBV5-1	few	-	CASSLGTARGTGELFF	TGCGCCAGCAGCTTGGGAACTGCGCGAGGCACCGGGGAGCTGTTTTTT
TRBJ2-7	TRBV5-6	-	-	CASTPPGRGYEQYF	TGTGCCAGCACCCCTCCCGGGCGGGGATACGAGCAGTACTTC
TRBJ1-2	TRBV5-4	-	TRBD1	CASSLSLQGARYGYTF	TGTGCCAGCAGCTTGTCCTTACAGGGGGCTCGATATGGCTACACCTTC
TRBJ2-7	TRBV7-2	-	-	CASSLVPGSTYEQYF	TGTGCCAGCAGCTTAGTCCCGGGGTCCACCTACGAGCAGTACTTC
TRBJ2-2	TRBV3-1/TRBV3-2	-	TRBD1	CASSQVGTGVTGELFF	TGTGCCAGCAGCCAAGTCGGGACAGGGGTAACCGGGGAGCTGTTTTTT
TRBJ2-5	TRBV18	-	-	CASSPAHFPEETQYF	TGTGCCAGCTCACCAGCGCACTTCCCTGAAGAGACCCAGTACTTC
TRBJ1-2	TRBV9	-	TRBD1	CAIHRALSRDRGRPNYGYTF	TGTGCCATCCACAGAGCCTTGTCCCGGGACAGGGGCCGACCTAACTATGGCTACACCTTC
TRBJ2-3	TRBV6-5	-	TRBD2	CASRGLAGGPDTQYF	TGTGCCAGCAGGGGACTAGCGGGGGGGCCAGATACGCAGTATTTT
TRBJ1-5	TRBV19	-	-	CATGILSGEGQPQHF	TGTGCCACCGGCATTCTCTCGGGGGAAGGGCAGCCCCAGCATTTT
TRBJ1-3	TRBV9	-	-	CASSAPPQTGNTIYF	TGTGCCAGCAGCGCCCCCCCCCAAACTGGAAACACCATATATTTT
TRBJ1-5	TRBV6-5	-	TRBD1	CASGDRLHQPQHF	TGTGCCAGCGGGGACAGGTTACATCAGCCCCAGCATTTT
TRBJ1-1	TRBV7-8	-	-	CASSLVGADTEAFF	TGTGCCAGCAGCTTAGTGGGGGCGGACACTGAAGCTTTCTTT
TRBJ1-4	TRBV25-1	-	TRBD1	CASSGAQGVGEKLFF	TGTGCCAGCAGTGGGGCGCAGGGGGTCGGGGAAAAACTGTTTTTT
TRBJ1-2	TRBV19	-	-	CASSSSRGGRGYTF	TGTGCCAGTAGTTCGAGCAGAGGGGGACGGGGCTACACCTTC
TRBJ1-5	TRBV27	-	TRBD1	CASSSAGQANQPQHF	TGTGCCAGCAGTTCGGCGGGACAGGCCAATCAGCCCCAGCATTTT
TRBJ1-3	TRBV19	-	-	CASSPRMHFSGNTIYF	TGTGCCAGTAGTCCTAGGATGCACTTCTCTGGAAACACCATATATTTT
TRBJ2-7	TRBV27	-	TRBD1	CASSLYPGGYEQYF	TGTGCCAGCAGTTTATACCCAGGGGGCTACGAGCAGTACTTC
TRBJ1-1	TRBV12-3/TRBV12-4	-	-	CASSRTVRTEAFF	TGTGCCAGCAGCCGGACAGTTAGGACTGAAGCTTTCTTT
TRBJ2-5	TRBV4-2	-	TRBD2	CASSQDHASGGPGYQETQYF	TGTGCCAGCAGCCAAGATCACGCTAGCGGGGGCCCCGGGTACCAAGAGACCCAGTACTTC
TRBJ1-4	TRBV5-1	-	TRBD1	CASSRGQGSEKLFF	TGCGCCAGCAGCCGCGGACAGGGTTCTGAAAAACTGTTTTTT
TRBJ2-2	TRBV6-5	-	-	CASSSYRAGELFF	TGTGCCAGCAGTTCCTACAGGGCCGGGGAGCTGTTTTTT
TRBJ1-1	TRBV18	once	TRBD1	CASSPPGQGAVGGAFF	TGTGCCAGCTCACCGCCGGGACAGGGGGCGGTAGGGGGAGCTTTCTTT
TRBJ1-5	TRBV19	-	TRBD1	CASRKDRGLGNQPQHF	TGTGCCAGTAGGAAGGACAGGGGGCTGGGCAATCAGCCCCAGCATTTT
TRBJ1-1	TRBV14	-	TRBD1	CASSTHRGLSTEAFF	TGTGCCAGCAGCACTCACAGGGGGTTGAGCACTGAAGCTTTCTTT
TRBJ1-2	TRBV4-3	once	-	CASSQDRVMDGYTF	TGCGCCAGCAGCCAAGACAGGGTTATGGATGGCTACACCTTC